The clone carrying this T cell receptor beta chain was found a few times. The antigen remains undetermined. This entry comes from a study of T-cell memory formation after mild COVID-19. Looking at the study overall: The TCR clusters were mostly specific to one donor.

Constant-segment primers were used for 5'RACE, and the resulting TCR alpha and TCR beta cDNA libraries carried sample barcodes and UMIs. MiXCR was run by TCRdb on the 5' RACE reads, yielding one entry per CDR3 protein. The sample lists some 320,000 distinct CDR3 sequences; approximately 16% were seen once. After removal of 6 bases from V and 10 bases from J, the junction contained 12 bases not matched to a gene. Germline V gene data show CDR1 as SGHTA and CDR2 as FQGTGA. This CDR3 is built from 15 residues. Study observations and caveats: Day 15 to 85 contracting clones showed balanced CD4/CD8; day 15 to 37 expanders favored CD4+. Contracting CD4+ clones were located mainly in CM and EM, and CD8+ clones in EMRA.

This sequence joins TRBV7-3 and TRBJ2-1; 10 nucleotides align to TRBD2. This sequence originates from a man aged 18 to 35 who had mild COVID-19 (a few samples of this study predate the infection). Cell type and time point are not known. Sequences were obtained from PBMCs or a T cell subset sorted from them (not recorded which). The CDR3 loop is CASRPSGGAHGEQFF. The CDR3, as DNA: TGTGCCAGCAGACCCAGCGGGGGGGCTCATGGGGAGCAGTTCTTC.